A selection of T cell receptor beta chains follows, all from one sample in a study of blood T cell repertoires in COVID-19. Profiled with immunoSEQ multiplex PCR; TCRdb holds only in-frame clones, not every one. The sample consists of around 130,000 clones, around 80% of them appearing once. Sequencing used peripheral blood. These receptors were obtained from a human donor in a cohort sampled during active COVID-19. The CDR3 runs from the conserved cysteine through the conserved F or W. The D gene is left open where the match is weak. Clone size appears in some rows only: once, few, many, or a class for an expanded clone.

>NA|TRBV15|TRBJ1-4|NA
CATSRHPNDRRNEKLFF
TGTGCCACCAGCAGACACCCTAATGACAGGCGTAATGAAAAACTGTTTTTT
>TRBD1|TRBV19|TRBJ2-2|few
CASTGTGLNTGELFF
TGTGCCAGTACCGGGACAGGGTTGAACACCGGGGAGCTGTTTTTT
>NA|TRBV7-9|TRBJ2-1|NA
CASSPRTSPDNEQFF
TGTGCCAGCAGCCCACGGACAAGTCCCGACAATGAGCAGTTCTTC
>NA|TRBV5-1|TRBJ2-2|NA
CASSSKAGDTGELFF
TGCGCCAGCAGCTCAAAAGCAGGGGACACCGGGGAGCTGTTTTTT
>NA|TRBV7-5|TRBJ1-4|NA
CVRSLVPATNEKLFF
TGTGTCAGAAGCTTAGTTCCGGCAACTAATGAAAAACTGTTTTTT
>NA|TRBV11-2|TRBJ2-3|once
CASSFVGGGSTDTQYF
TGTGCCAGCAGCTTCGTAGGTGGCGGGAGCACAGATACGCAGTATTTT
>NA|TRBV29-1|TRBJ1-1|NA
CSVAYGTRMGGTEAFF
TGCAGCGTTGCATACGGGACCCGGATGGGAGGCACTGAAGCTTTCTTT
>NA|TRBV12-3/TRBV12-4|TRBJ1-1|once
CASRRGTEAFF
TGTGCCAGCAGAAGGGGGACTGAAGCTTTCTTT
>TRBD1|TRBV7-3|TRBJ2-1|NA
CASSLGAGTVNNEQFF
TGTGCCAGCAGCTTAGGGGCCGGGACAGTTAACAATGAGCAGTTCTTC
>TRBD2|TRBV20-1|TRBJ2-3|NA
CSASSGSTDTQYF
TGCAGTGCTAGTAGCGGGAGCACAGATACGCAGTATTTT
>TRBD2|TRBV2|TRBJ2-5|NA
CASSELPSGGSFQETQYF
TGTGCCAGCAGTGAGTTGCCTAGCGGGGGGTCCTTTCAAGAGACCCAGTACTTC
>NA|TRBV5-6|TRBJ1-3|NA
CASSLTGTPSGNTIYF
TGTGCCAGCAGCTTGACCGGGACACCCTCTGGAAACACCATATATTTT
>NA|TRBV5-8|TRBJ1-2|NA
CASSWNRDYGYTF
TGTGCCAGCAGTTGGAACAGGGACTATGGCTACACCTTC
>NA|TRBV19|TRBJ2-3|NA
CASSMASASLNTQYF
TGTGCCAGTAGTATGGCTAGCGCTTCCCTAAATACGCAGTATTTT
>NA|TRBV5-1|TRBJ2-3|once
CASTRETSTDTQYF
TGCGCCAGCACAAGAGAGACTAGCACAGATACGCAGTATTTT
>TRBD1|TRBV4-1|TRBJ1-1|NA
CASSRGQATEAFF
TGCGCCAGCAGCCGTGGACAGGCCACTGAAGCTTTCTTT
>NA|TRBV19|TRBJ1-1|NA
CASSIQGTVAEAFF
TGTGCCAGTAGTATCCAAGGGACTGTAGCTGAAGCTTTCTTT
>NA|TRBV10-2|TRBJ1-3|NA
CASRAGDPGNTIYF
TGCGCCAGCAGAGCAGGGGACCCTGGAAACACCATATATTTT
>NA|TRBV10-3|TRBJ1-2|NA
CAISEGREIEGYTF
TGTGCCATCAGTGAGGGCAGGGAAATCGAGGGCTACACCTTC
>NA|TRBV5-1|TRBJ1-2|NA
CASSLTAGEHGYTF
TGCGCCAGCAGCTTGACGGCAGGGGAACATGGCTACACCTTC
>NA|TRBV4-1|TRBJ2-7|NA
CASSQGPGQIEQYF
TGCGCCAGCAGCCAAGGCCCAGGACAGATCGAGCAGTACTTC
>NA|TRBV5-4|TRBJ2-7|NA
CASSLGRGWEQYF
TGTGCCAGCAGCTTGGGGCGAGGGTGGGAGCAGTACTTC
>TRBD1|TRBV6-6|TRBJ1-5|NA
CASSYHRGQGNQPQHF
TGTGCCAGCAGTTACCACAGGGGGCAAGGCAATCAGCCCCAGCATTTT
>TRBD1|TRBV19|TRBJ1-6|NA
CASSLQGRDSPLHF
TGTGCCAGTAGTTTACAGGGGAGAGACTCACCCCTCCACTTT
>TRBD1|TRBV4-1|TRBJ1-3|NA
CASSFGQVSGNTIYF
TGCGCCAGCAGCTTTGGACAGGTCTCTGGAAACACCATATATTTT
>NA|TRBV5-1|TRBJ2-2|NA
CASSLLGGPANTGELFF
TGCGCCAGCAGCTTACTAGGGGGTCCAGCGAACACCGGGGAGCTGTTTTTT
>NA|TRBV5-4|TRBJ2-1|NA
CASSLGQYNEQFF
TGTGCCAGCAGCTTGGGGCAATACAATGAGCAGTTCTTC
>NA|TRBV5-1|TRBJ1-2|NA
CASSLATGAYGYTF
TGCGCCAGCAGCTTGGCGACAGGCGCCTATGGCTACACCTTC
>TRBD2|TRBV24-1|TRBJ2-1|few
CATSDPGLAGIQFF
TGTGCCACCAGTGATCCTGGACTAGCCGGAATACAGTTCTTC
>NA|TRBV5-1|TRBJ1-6|NA
CASSSGGVASYNSPLHF
TGCGCCAGCTCCTCCGGCGGGGTAGCCTCCTATAATTCACCCCTCCACTTT
>TRBD2|TRBV5-1|TRBJ2-7|NA
CASSLQTSGGAYEQYF
TGCGCCAGCAGCTTGCAGACTAGCGGGGGGGCCTACGAGCAGTACTTC
>NA|TRBV7-8|TRBJ1-2|NA
CASSLGREGPDGYTF
TGTGCCAGCAGCTTAGGCAGGGAAGGGCCTGATGGCTACACCTTC
>TRBD1|TRBV5-1|TRBJ2-7|NA
CASSPGQGDYEQYF
TGCGCCAGCAGCCCGGGACAGGGGGACTACGAGCAGTACTTC
>NA|TRBV7-9|TRBJ1-1|few
CASSLKQGFAEAFF
TGTGCCAGCAGCCTTAAACAGGGTTTCGCTGAAGCTTTCTTT
>NA|TRBV4-1|TRBJ2-7|NA
CASSQEYLANYEQYF
TGCGCCAGCAGCCAAGAGTATCTAGCGAACTACGAGCAGTACTTC
>TRBD2|TRBV5-3|TRBJ2-5|NA
CARSQPTGASGGSLQETQYF
TGTGCCAGAAGCCAACCCACAGGGGCTAGCGGGGGGTCCCTCCAAGAGACCCAGTACTTC
>TRBD1|TRBV5-5|TRBJ1-5|NA
CASTGQGQPQHF
TGTGCCAGCACCGGACAGGGACAGCCCCAGCATTTT
>TRBD2|TRBV3-1/TRBV3-2|TRBJ2-7|NA
CASSPGLADTTYEQYF
TGTGCCAGCAGCCCGGGACTAGCGGATACTACCTACGAGCAGTACTTC
>NA|TRBV24-1|TRBJ1-5|NA
CATSDPRTGGPNQPQHF
TGTGCCACCAGTGATCCCCGGACGGGGGGTCCCAATCAGCCCCAGCATTTT
>TRBD2|TRBV15|TRBJ2-7|NA
CATSRVYGTTDEQYF
TGTGCCACCAGCAGAGTCTATGGGACTACTGACGAGCAGTACTTC